This record covers a single T cell receptor beta chain. Source study methods: It was from reference gene primer amplification that nucleated cell counts were estimated. Profiled with immunoSEQ multiplex PCR; TCRdb holds only in-frame clones, not every one. V and J calls and clone size are those listed in that table; D and trimming were worked out from the DNA. The sample lists about 120,000 clones; about 74% were seen once. The data were taken from a study of blood T cell repertoires in COVID-19. Overall study: The origin of the acute and convalescent COVID-19 samples was the United States, Italy and Spain. PBMCs, B-cell-depleted T cells, or T cells were the source of the cDNA or gDNA that made up the material.

Germline-derived CDR1 and CDR2 are LGHDT and YNNKEL (reference sequence). Losses at the gene ends were 0 bases for V and 10 bases for J; bases not matched to a gene: 7. The CDR3 is made up of 16 amino acids. Sequencing used peripheral blood. This sequence joins TRBV3-1 (or the pseudogene TRBV3-2) and TRBJ1-6; TRBD1 matches at 9 bases. The TCR originated in a man between 60 and 75 years old with acute or convalescent COVID-19. CDR3 nucleotide sequence: TGTGCCAGCAGCCAAGATGTGGGACAGGGTAGATCACCCCTCCACTTT. Amino acid sequence: CASSQDVGQGRSPLHF.